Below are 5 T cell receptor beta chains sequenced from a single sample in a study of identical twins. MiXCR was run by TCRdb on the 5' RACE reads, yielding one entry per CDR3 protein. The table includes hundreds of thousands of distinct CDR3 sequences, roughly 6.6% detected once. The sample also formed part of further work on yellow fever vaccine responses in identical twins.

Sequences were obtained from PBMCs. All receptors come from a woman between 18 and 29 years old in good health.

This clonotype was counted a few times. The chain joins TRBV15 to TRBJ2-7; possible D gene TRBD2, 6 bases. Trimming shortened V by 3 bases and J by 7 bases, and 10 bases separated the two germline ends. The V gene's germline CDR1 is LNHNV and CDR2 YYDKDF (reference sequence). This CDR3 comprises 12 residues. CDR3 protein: CATSSLGREQYF. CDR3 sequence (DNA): TGTGCCACCAGCAGTCTAGGGAGGGAGCAGTACTTC.

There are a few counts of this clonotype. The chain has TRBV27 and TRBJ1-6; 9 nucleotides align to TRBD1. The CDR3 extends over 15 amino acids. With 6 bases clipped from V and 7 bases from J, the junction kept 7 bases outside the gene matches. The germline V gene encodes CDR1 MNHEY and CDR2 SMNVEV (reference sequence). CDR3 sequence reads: CASSRWDRANSPLHF. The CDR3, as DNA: TGTGCCAGCAGCCGCTGGGACAGGGCCAATTCACCCCTCCACTTT.

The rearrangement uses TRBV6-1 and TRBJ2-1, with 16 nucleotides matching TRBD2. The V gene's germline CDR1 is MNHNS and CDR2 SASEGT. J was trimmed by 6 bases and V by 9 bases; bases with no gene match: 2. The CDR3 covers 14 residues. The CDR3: CASGTSGRANEQFF. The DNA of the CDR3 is TGTGCCAGTGGGACTAGCGGGAGGGCCAATGAGCAGTTCTTC.

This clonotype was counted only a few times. The CDR3 nucleotides are TGTGCCAGCAGTGAAGGTGGCTACTTACAGTACTTC. Protein sequence: CASSEGGYLQYF. This sequence joins TRBV6-1 and TRBJ2-7, with D unresolved. The CDR3 extends over 12 amino acids. The V end was cut by 1 base, the J end by 10 bases, with 11 bases between. The germline V gene encodes CDR1 MNHNS and CDR2 SASEGT.

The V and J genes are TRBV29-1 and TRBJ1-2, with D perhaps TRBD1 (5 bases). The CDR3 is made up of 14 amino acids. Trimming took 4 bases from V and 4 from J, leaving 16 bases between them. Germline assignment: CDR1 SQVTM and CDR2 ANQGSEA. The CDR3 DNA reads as TGCAGCGTTGTGTCAGGGTCCAGTAGCTATGGCTACACCTTC. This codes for CSVVSGSSSYGYTF.